Below are 26 T cell receptor beta chains sequenced from a single sample in a study of shared clonotypes between healthy human individuals. Clones were sequenced by immunoSEQ multiplex PCR, and TCRdb holds only the in-frame ones, with some missing. The sample lists about 1.5 million clones; 95% to 99% were seen once. Source material: naive CD4+ T cells sorted from blood. Subset given: CD45RA+ positively selected. These TCRs come from a young man in good health.

CDR3 nucleotide sequence: TGTGCCAGCAGACCTCTAGCGGGAGTCGGTGAGCAGTTCTTC. Translated, it gives CASRPLAGVGEQFF. This chain links TRBV7-2 with TRBJ2-1; 10 bases fit TRBD2. The CDR3 is made up of 14 amino acids. The germline V gene encodes CDR1 SGHTA and CDR2 FQGNSA. Unmatched junction bases numbered 8, after V lost 6 bases and J lost 9 bases. Full variable domain (missing parts from reference TRBV7-2 and TRBJ2-1): GAGVSQSPSNKVTEKGKDVELRCDPISGHTALYWYRQSLGQGLEFLIYFQGNSAPDKSGLPSDRFSAERTGGSVSTLTIQRTQQEDSAVYLCASRPLAGVGEQFFGPGTRLTVL.

This rearrangement joins TRBV4-3 to TRBJ1-5, with 7 bases identical to TRBD1. CDR3 size: 15 residues. Germline V lookup: CDR1 LGHNA, CDR2 YSLEER. V lost 2 bases, J lost 7 bases, and 8 bases stayed unmatched. The CDR3 region is CASSQWRQGDQPQHF. The CDR3, as DNA: TGCGCCAGCAGCCAATGGAGGCAGGGGGACCAGCCCCAGCATTTT.

This clone was counted between two and nine times. The chain carries TRBV7-9 and TRBJ1-5; D is uncertain. This CDR3 contains 16 residues. Germline values: CDR1 SEHNR, CDR2 FQNEAQ (reference sequence). V lost 5 bases, J lost 5 bases, and 19 bases lay in between. For the CDR3, the DNA is TGTGCCAGCAGCGCCGGCGAGAGAGGAAGGGATCAGCCCCAGCATTTT. It specifies CASSAGERGRDQPQHF.

V is TRBV15 and J is TRBJ2-5; perhaps TRBD2 as D (5 bases). Trimming removed 4 bases from V and 2 bases from J, with 8 bases in between. The CDR3 covers 13 residues. CDR1 and CDR2 (germline): LNHNV, YYDKDF (reference sequence). The CDR3 is CATSNQRQETQYF. CDR3 DNA sequence: TGTGCCACCAGCAACCAGCGGCAAGAGACCCAGTACTTC.

The chain joins TRBV5-1 to TRBJ2-2; TRBD1 matches at 12 bases. CDR1 and CDR2 from the germline V gene are SGHRS and YFSETQ. V was clipped by 7 bases and J by 6 bases; unmatched bases: 10. The CDR3 is 16 amino acids. The CDR3 here is CASSPPGQGAAGELFF. The CDR3 region has the DNA TGCGCCAGCTCTCCCCCGGGACAGGGGGCGGCCGGGGAGCTGTTTTTT.

The CDR3 region has the DNA TGTGCCAGCAGCCCCGACGTAGGCGAGCAGTACTTC. Residues: CASSPDVGEQYF. The rearrangement joins TRBV7-2 to TRBJ2-7; D remains ambiguous. Trimming cost V 5 bases and J 6 bases, with 11 bases left between them. Germline V lookup: CDR1 SGHTA, CDR2 FQGNSA. The CDR3 is 12 residues long.

The chain uses TRBV5-1 and TRBJ2-3; D possibly corresponds to TRBD2 (5 bases). Germline V gene sequence: CDR1 SGHRS, CDR2 YFSETQ. The CDR3 has 15 residues. Trimming took 6 bases from V and 5 from J, leaving 19 bases between them. The CDR3 loop reads CASILSGGSGDTQYF. CDR3 bases: TGCGCCAGCATCTTATCTGGCGGCAGCGGAGATACGCAGTATTTT.

The J gene is TRBJ2-3, the V gene TRBV28, with D perhaps TRBD2 (5 bases). This CDR3 spans 19 amino acids. V gave up 4 bases and J gave up 2 bases, with 25 bases separating them. CDR1 is MDHEN and CDR2 is SYDVKM in the germline V gene. CDR3 sequence reads: CASSYRLTLLAENTDTQYF. The CDR3 bases are TGTGCCAGCAGTTATCGTCTCACGTTGCTAGCAGAGAACACAGATACGCAGTATTTT.

The J gene is TRBJ2-1, the V gene TRBV9; D gene unclear. Per germline, CDR1 SGDLS and CDR2 YYNGEE. Trimming took off 0 bases at V and 6 bases at J, with 10 bases between the two ends. The CDR3 spans 14 residues. For the CDR3, the DNA is TGTGCCAGCAGCGTAGCCCCTCTGGGCAATGAGCAGTTCTTC. Amino acids: CASSVAPLGNEQFF.

V gene TRBV7-9 combines with J gene TRBJ1-2; possibly TRBD1 for D (6 bases). Germline loops: CDR1 SEHNR, CDR2 FQNEAQ (reference sequence). V was pared by 4 bases and J by 8 bases, with 17 bases between. This CDR3 is 14 amino acids long. In DNA, the CDR3 is TGTGCCAGCAGCTCCGGCAGGGGTGGTCGGGGCTACACCTTC. It codes for CASSSGRGGRGYTF.

The gene calls are TRBV6-6 and TRBJ1-2; D ambiguous. Germline V lookup: CDR1 MNHNY, CDR2 SVGAGI (reference sequence). V was pared by 2 bases and J by 2 bases, with 15 bases between. This CDR3 is built from 16 residues. CDR3 in amino acids: CASSYPDLMTNYGYTF. The CDR3 DNA is TGTGCCAGCAGTTACCCGGATCTAATGACGAACTATGGCTACACCTTC.

The rearrangement uses TRBV28 and TRBJ1-2, with D possibly matching TRBD1 (6 bases). The V and J ends lost 5 bases and 6 bases respectively, with 16 bases between them. From germline, CDR1 is MDHEN and CDR2 SYDVKM. CDR3 length: 14 residues. The CDR3 nucleotides read TGTGCCAGCAGTCTCGTTGGGGGCGCGGATGGCTACACCTTC. This gives the protein CASSLVGGADGYTF.

V and J are TRBV2 and TRBJ2-1; 10 bases agree with TRBD2. V was pared by 6 bases and J by 10 bases, with 18 bases of the junction left unmatched. This CDR3 spans 17 amino acids. Germline assignment: CDR1 SNHLY and CDR2 FYNNEI. The CDR3 loop reads CASSSPLGLARDGEQFF. CDR3 nucleotide sequence: TGTGCCAGCAGCAGTCCGTTGGGACTAGCGCGAGACGGAGAGCAGTTCTTC.

The chain couples TRBV5-1 to TRBJ1-3, with 10 bases lining up with TRBD1. Per germline, CDR1 SGHRS and CDR2 YFSETQ. The CDR3 covers 17 residues. J was trimmed by 1 base and V by 1 base; bases with no gene match: 5. The CDR3 sequence is CASSLIGTGVSGNTIYF. CDR3 coding DNA: TGCGCCAGCAGCTTGATCGGGACAGGGGTGTCTGGAAACACCATATATTTT.

The J gene is TRBJ1-5, the V gene TRBV5-1; 8 bases fit TRBD1. Trimming at V came to 0 bases and at J to 9 bases, leaving 8 bases not matched to a gene. CDR1 is SGHRS and CDR2 is YFSETQ in the germline V gene. This CDR3 comprises 15 residues. CDR3 nucleotides: TGCGCCAGCAGCTTGGGGACAGGGATCACGGGGCCCCAGCATTTT. It yields the protein CASSLGTGITGPQHF.

CDR3: CASSLFGQGIGTEAFF. The CDR3 DNA follows: TGTGCCAGCAGCTTATTCGGACAGGGAATTGGCACTGAAGCTTTCTTT. The gene calls are TRBV7-2 and TRBJ1-1, with 8 nucleotides matching TRBD1. Germline V lookup: CDR1 SGHTA, CDR2 FQGNSA. J was trimmed by 4 bases and V by 2 bases; bases with no gene match: 9. The CDR3 contains 16 residues.

This clone has just one count. The rearrangement links TRBV27 to TRBJ2-5; tentative D call: TRBD1 (6 bases). CDR1 MNHEY and CDR2 SMNVEV come from the germline V gene (reference sequence). The CDR3 covers 15 residues. V lost 6 bases to trimming and J lost 4 bases, with 18 bases between them. The CDR3 sequence is CASSRGVVFRETQYF. CDR3 in DNA: TGTGCCAGCAGCAGGGGAGTTGTCTTTAGAGAGACCCAGTACTTC.

The chain is built from TRBV27 and TRBJ2-2; the match to TRBD2 covers 8 bases. The CDR3 is 16 amino acids. Germline CDR1 is MNHEY and CDR2 is SMNVEV (reference sequence). V lost 2 bases and J lost 3; bases outside the gene matches: 5. Here the CDR3 DNA reads TGTGCCAGCAGTTTAATTAGCGGGACGCACACCGGGGAGCTGTTTTTT. Its protein is CASSLISGTHTGELFF.

The rearrangement joins TRBV18 to TRBJ1-5; TRBD1 might be the D (5 bases). The V end was cut by 1 base, the J end by 5 bases, with 12 bases between. The length of the CDR3 is 15 residues. CDR1 is KGHSH and CDR2 is LQKENI in the germline V gene. The CDR3 DNA reads TGTGCCAGCTCACCACTCGGGACGGGAGATCAGCCCCAGCATTTT. Amino acids: CASSPLGTGDQPQHF.

This rearrangement joins TRBV28 to TRBJ2-7; D is possibly TRBD2 (6 bases). Per the germline V gene, CDR1 is MDHEN and CDR2 is SYDVKM. V was trimmed by 8 bases and J by 5 bases, leaving 13 bases between them. The CDR3 runs to 12 residues. The CDR3 protein is CASAAGMHEQYF. The DNA of the CDR3 is TGTGCCAGCGCCGCGGGGATGCACGAGCAGTACTTC. The entire variable domain, with the rest obtained from reference TRBV28 and TRBJ2-7, is as follows: DVKVTQSSRYLVKRTGEKVFLECVQDMDHENMFWYRQDPGLGLRLIYFSYDVKMKEKGDIPEGYSVSREKKERFSLILESASTNQTSMYLCASAAGMHEQYFGPGTRLTVT.

The chain carries TRBV9 and TRBJ2-1; TRBD2 agrees at 12 bases. The germline V gene encodes CDR1 SGDLS and CDR2 YYNGEE. The CDR3 covers 15 residues. J lost 6 bases, V lost 0 bases, and 1 base had no gene match. The CDR3 nucleotides are TGTGCCAGCAGCGTAGGGACTAGCGGGGTCAATGAGCAGTTCTTC. This sequence encodes CASSVGTSGVNEQFF.

The V call is TRBV6-5, the J call TRBJ2-5; TRBD1 might be the D (6 bases). Trimming took off 6 bases at V and 1 base at J, with 6 bases between the two ends. Germline lookup yields CDR1 MNHEY and CDR2 SVGAGI. This CDR3 contains 12 residues. The CDR3 is CASRTGQETQYF. CDR3 bases: TGTGCCAGCAGGACAGGCCAAGAGACCCAGTACTTC.

The rearrangement joins TRBV2 to TRBJ2-3, with 8 bases identical to TRBD1. The V segment lost 5 bases and the J segment 6 bases; nucleotides outside the gene matches: 10. This CDR3 is 15 amino acids long. Germline loops: CDR1 SNHLY, CDR2 FYNNEI. CDR3 nucleotides: TGTGCCAGCAGTAAGGACAGGGTTCCAACTGATACGCAGTATTTT. Amino acids: CASSKDRVPTDTQYF.

CDR3 protein: CASIKLMEGPGETQYF. In DNA form, the CDR3 reads TGTGCCAGCATCAAATTGATGGAGGGCCCTGGGGAGACCCAGTACTTC. This sequence joins TRBV9 and TRBJ2-5, with D possibly TRBD2 on 6 matching bases. CDR1 and CDR2 from the germline V gene are SGDLS and YYNGEE. The CDR3 is made up of 16 amino acids. Deletions cut 6 bases from V and 5 bases from J, with 23 bases between.

This chain links TRBV11-2 with TRBJ1-1; the D gene is possibly TRBD1 (5 bases). The CDR3 extends over 13 amino acids. CDR1 is SGHAT and CDR2 is FQNNGV in the germline V gene. V was trimmed by 5 bases and J by 1 base, leaving 8 bases between them. In DNA form, the CDR3 reads TGTGCCAGCAGCCAGGACACGAACACTGAAGCTTTCTTT. This codes for CASSQDTNTEAFF.

V is TRBV2 and J is TRBJ2-6; TRBD1 matches at 8 bases. This CDR3 is built from 14 residues. The germline gives CDR1 SNHLY, CDR2 FYNNEI. V was clipped by 9 bases and J by 0 bases; unmatched bases: 1. The CDR3 loop is CARGTGSGANVLTF. The CDR3 nucleotides are TGTGCCAGAGGGACAGGCTCTGGGGCCAACGTCCTGACTTTC.